Below, one TCR delta chain is given with its context. CDR3 size: 21 residues. These data are taken from a study of gamma-delta T cells after stem cell transplantation. TCRdb redid clone calling on the RT-PCR reads using CATT. Of under 2,500 delta-chain clones listed, roughly 18% were seen once; the top ten hold 7.7%. The called J gene is TRDJ1, whereas the V gene has no call; TRDD3, the D gene given by the table, was not confirmed from the DNA. The sequenced sample consisted of gamma-delta T cells. This sequence originates from a human donor. It is not recorded whose cells these are; they may come from a transplant donor. The DNA of the CDR3 is TGTGCTCTTGGGGACCGCCTCAACCGCCTCGCCTGGGGGATACTGACCGATAAACTCATCTTT. This sequence encodes CALGDRLNRLAWGILTDKLIF.